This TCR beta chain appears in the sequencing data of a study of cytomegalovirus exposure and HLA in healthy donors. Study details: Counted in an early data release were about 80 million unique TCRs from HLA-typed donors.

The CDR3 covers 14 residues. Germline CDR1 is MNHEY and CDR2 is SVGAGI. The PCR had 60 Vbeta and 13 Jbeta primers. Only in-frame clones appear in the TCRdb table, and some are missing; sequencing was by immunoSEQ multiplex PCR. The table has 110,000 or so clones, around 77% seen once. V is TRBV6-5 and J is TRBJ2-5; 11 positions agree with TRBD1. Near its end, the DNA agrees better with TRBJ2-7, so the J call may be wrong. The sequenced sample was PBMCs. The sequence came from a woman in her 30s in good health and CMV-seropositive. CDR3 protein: CASGRTGGLYEQYF. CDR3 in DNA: TGTGCCAGTGGAAGGACAGGGGGCCTCTACGAGCAGTACTTC.